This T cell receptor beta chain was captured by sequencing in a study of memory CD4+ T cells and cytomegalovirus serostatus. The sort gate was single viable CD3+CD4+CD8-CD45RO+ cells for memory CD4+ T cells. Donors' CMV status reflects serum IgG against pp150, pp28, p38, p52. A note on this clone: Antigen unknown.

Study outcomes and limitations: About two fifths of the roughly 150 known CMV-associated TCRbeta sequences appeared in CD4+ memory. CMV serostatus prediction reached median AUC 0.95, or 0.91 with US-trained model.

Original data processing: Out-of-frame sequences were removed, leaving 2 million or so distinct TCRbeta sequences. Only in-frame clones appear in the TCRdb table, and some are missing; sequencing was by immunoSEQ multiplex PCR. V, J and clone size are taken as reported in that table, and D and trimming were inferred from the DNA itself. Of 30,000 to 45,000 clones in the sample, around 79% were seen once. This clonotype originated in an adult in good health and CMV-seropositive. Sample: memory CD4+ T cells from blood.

CDR3 residues: CAISESTLRDRANQPQHF. CDR3 sequence (DNA): TGTGCCATCAGTGAGTCGACTCTCAGGGACAGGGCCAATCAGCCCCAGCATTTT. The chain employs TRBV10-3 and TRBJ1-5; 9 nucleotides agree with TRBD1. The CDR3 is 18 amino acids. Germline V CDR1 and CDR2: ENHRY, SYGVKD. V dropped 0 bases and J dropped 3; count of bases not matched to a gene: 9.